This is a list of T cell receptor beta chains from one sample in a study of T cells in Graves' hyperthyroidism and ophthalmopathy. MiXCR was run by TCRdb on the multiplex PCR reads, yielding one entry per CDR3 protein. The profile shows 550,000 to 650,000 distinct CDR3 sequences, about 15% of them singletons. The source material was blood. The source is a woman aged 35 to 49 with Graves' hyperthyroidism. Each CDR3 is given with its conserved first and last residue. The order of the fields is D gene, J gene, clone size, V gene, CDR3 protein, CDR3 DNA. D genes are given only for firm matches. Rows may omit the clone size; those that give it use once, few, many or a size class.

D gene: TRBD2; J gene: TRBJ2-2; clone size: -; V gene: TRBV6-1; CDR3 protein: CASSKGGGNTGELFF; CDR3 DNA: TGTGCCAGCAGTAAAGGCGGGGGGAACACCGGGGAGCTGTTTTTT
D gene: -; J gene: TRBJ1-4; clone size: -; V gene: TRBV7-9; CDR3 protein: CASSPSRAVGEKLFF; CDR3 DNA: TGTGCCAGCAGCCCCAGTCGGGCGGTAGGTGAAAAACTGTTTTTT
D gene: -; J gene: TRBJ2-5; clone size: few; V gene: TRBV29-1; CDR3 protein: CSVQVLETQYF; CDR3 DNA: TGCAGCGTGCAGGTTCTTGAGACCCAGTACTTC
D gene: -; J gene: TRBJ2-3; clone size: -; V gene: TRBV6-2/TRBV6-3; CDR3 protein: CASRPTLGSFRTDTQYF; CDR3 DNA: TGTGCCAGCAGACCCACACTAGGGTCCTTCCGTACAGATACGCAGTATTTT
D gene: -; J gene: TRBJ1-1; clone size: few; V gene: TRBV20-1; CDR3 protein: CSASLPGLNTEAFF; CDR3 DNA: TGCAGTGCTAGTCTTCCAGGGTTGAACACTGAAGCTTTCTTT
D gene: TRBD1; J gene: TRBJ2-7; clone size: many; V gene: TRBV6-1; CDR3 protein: CASIPHGTGYEQYF; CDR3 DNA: TGTGCCAGCATCCCACACGGGACAGGCTACGAGCAGTACTTC
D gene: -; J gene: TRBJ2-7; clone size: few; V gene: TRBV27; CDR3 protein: CASSLNSPYEQYF; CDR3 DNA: TGTGCCAGCAGTTTGAACAGCCCCTACGAGCAGTACTTC
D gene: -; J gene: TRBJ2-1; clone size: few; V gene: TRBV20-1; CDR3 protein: CSAPARYGYNEQFF; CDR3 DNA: TGCAGTGCCCCGGCGAGGTACGGCTACAATGAGCAGTTCTTC
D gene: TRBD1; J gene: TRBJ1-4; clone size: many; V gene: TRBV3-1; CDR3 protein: CASSQGTGGTNEKLFF; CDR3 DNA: TGTGCCAGCAGCCAAGGGACAGGGGGGACGAATGAAAAACTGTTTTTT
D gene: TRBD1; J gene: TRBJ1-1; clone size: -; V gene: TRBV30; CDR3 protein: CAWTGGDTEASF; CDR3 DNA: TGTGCCTGGACAGGGGGTGACACTGAAGCTTCCTTT
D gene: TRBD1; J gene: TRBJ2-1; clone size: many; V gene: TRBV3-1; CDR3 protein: CASSPEGQGYNEQFF; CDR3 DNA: TGTGCCAGCAGCCCGGAGGGACAGGGGTACAATGAGCAGTTCTTC
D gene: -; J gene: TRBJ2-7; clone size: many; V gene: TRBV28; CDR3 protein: CASSLTQGPYEQYF; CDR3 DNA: TGTGCCAGCAGTTTAACACAGGGTCCCTACGAGCAGTACTTC
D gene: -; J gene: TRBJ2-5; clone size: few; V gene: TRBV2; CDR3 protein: CASRGDWQVYF; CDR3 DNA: TGTGCCAGCAGGGGGGACTGGCAGGTGTACTTC
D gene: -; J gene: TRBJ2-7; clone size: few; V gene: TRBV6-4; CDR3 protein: CAPPGTRAYEQYF; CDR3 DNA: TGTGCCCCCCCAGGGACAAGGGCATACGAGCAGTACTTC
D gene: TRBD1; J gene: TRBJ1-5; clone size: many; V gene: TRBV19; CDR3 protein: CASSPGQGDQPQHF; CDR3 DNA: TGTGCCAGTAGTCCGGGACAGGGAGATCAGCCCCAGCATTTT
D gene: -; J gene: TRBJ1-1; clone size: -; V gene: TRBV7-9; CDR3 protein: CASSLGAGPNTEAFF; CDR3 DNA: TGTGCCAGCAGCTTAGGAGCAGGGCCGAACACTGAAGCTTTCTTT
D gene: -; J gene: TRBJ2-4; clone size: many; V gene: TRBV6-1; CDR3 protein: CATQGDPGNIQYF; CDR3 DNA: TGTGCCACCCAGGGTGACCCCGGAAACATTCAGTACTTC
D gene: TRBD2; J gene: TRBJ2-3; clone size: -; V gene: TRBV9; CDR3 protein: CASSVGPAGGADTQYF; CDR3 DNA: TGTGCCAGCAGCGTAGGTCCAGCGGGAGGTGCAGATACGCAGTATTTT
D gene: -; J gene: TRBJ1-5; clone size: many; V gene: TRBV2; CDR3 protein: CASSEGPQQPQHF; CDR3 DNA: TGTGCCAGCAGTGAGGGGCCTCAACAGCCCCAGCATTTT
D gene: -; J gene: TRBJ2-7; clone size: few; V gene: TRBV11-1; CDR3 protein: CASSLAQSKIYEQYF; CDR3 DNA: TGTGCCAGCAGCTTAGCGCAATCAAAGATTTACGAGCAGTACTTC
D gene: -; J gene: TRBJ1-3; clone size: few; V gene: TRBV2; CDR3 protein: CASSEIGSGNTIYF; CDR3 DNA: TGTGCCAGCAGTGAAATAGGCTCTGGAAACACCATATATTTT
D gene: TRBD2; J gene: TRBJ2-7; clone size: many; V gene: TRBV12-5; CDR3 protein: CASGSAVGGSSEQYF; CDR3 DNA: TGTGCTAGTGGTTCGGCAGTGGGCGGGAGTAGTGAGCAGTACTTC
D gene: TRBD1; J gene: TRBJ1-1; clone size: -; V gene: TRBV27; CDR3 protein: CASSLVGWGQGGETEAFF; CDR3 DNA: TGTGCCAGCAGTTTAGTCGGTTGGGGACAGGGGGGAGAGACTGAAGCTTTCTTT
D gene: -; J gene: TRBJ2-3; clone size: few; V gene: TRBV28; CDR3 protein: CASNLSGASTDTQYF; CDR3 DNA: TGTGCCAGCAATCTCTCGGGAGCTAGCACAGATACGCAGTATTTT
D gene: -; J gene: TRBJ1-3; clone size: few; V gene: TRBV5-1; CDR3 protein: CASRQDTYSGNTIYF; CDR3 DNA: TGCGCCAGCAGACAGGACACTTACTCTGGAAACACCATATATTTT
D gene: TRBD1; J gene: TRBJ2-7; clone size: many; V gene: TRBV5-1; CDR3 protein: CASSSRDRGREQYF; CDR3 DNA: TGCGCCAGCAGCTCGAGAGACAGGGGGCGCGAGCAGTACTTC
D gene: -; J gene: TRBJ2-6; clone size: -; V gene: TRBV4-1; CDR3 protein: CASSQDRRSLTRANVLTF; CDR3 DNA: TGCGCCAGCAGCCAAGATCGAAGAAGTCTAACTAGGGCCAACGTCCTGACTTTC
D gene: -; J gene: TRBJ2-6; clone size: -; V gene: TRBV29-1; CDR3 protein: CSVESSGANVLTF; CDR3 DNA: TGCAGCGTTGAGAGCTCTGGGGCCAACGTCCTGACTTTC
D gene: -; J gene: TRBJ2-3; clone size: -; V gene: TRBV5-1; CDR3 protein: CASSLLFIGADTQYF; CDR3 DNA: TGCGCCAGCAGCTTGTTATTTATCGGCGCAGATACGCAGTATTTT
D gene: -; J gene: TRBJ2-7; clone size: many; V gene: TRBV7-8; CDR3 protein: CASNLDAGAYEQYF; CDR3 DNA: TGTGCCAGCAATCTGGATGCAGGGGCCTACGAGCAGTACTTC